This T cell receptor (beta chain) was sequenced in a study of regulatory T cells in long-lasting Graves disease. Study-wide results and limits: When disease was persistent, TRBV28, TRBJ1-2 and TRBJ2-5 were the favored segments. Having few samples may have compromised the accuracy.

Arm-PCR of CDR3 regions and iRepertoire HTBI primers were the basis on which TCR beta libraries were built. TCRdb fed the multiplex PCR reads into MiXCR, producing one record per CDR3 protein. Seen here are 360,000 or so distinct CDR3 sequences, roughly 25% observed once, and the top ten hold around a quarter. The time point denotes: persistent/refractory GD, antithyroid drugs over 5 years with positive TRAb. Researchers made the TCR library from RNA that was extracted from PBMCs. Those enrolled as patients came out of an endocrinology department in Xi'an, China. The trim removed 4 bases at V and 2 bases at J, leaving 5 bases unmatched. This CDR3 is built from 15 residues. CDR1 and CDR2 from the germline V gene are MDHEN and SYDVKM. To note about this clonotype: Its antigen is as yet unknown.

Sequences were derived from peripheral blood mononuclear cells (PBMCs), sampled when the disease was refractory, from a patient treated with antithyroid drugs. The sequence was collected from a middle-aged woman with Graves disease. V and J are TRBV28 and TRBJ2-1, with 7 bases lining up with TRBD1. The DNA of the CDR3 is TGTGCCAGCAGTTCTTACAGGGGAACCTACAATGAGCAGTTCTTC. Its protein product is CASSSYRGTYNEQFF.